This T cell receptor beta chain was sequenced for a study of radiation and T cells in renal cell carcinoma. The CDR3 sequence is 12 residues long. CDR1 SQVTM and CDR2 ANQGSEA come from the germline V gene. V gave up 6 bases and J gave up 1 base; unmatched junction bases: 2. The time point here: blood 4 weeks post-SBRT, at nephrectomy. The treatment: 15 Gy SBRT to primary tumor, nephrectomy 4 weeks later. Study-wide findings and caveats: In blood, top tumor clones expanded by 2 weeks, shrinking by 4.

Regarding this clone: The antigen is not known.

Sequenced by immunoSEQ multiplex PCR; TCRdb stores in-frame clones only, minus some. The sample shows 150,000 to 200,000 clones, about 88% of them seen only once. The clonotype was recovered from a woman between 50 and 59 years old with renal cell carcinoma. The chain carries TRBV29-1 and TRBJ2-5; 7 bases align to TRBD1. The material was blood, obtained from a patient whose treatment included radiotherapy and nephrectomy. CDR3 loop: CSVGQVQETQYF. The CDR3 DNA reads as TGCAGCGTCGGACAGGTCCAAGAGACCCAGTACTTC.